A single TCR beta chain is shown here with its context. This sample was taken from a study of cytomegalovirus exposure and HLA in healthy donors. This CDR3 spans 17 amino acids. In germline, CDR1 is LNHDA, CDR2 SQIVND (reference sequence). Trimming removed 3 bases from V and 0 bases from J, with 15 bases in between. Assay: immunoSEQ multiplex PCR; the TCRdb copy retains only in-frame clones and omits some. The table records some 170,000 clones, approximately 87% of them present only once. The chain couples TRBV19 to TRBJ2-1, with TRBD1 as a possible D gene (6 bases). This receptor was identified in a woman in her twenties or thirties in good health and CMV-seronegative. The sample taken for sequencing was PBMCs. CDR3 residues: CASSIFFDRSSYNEQFF. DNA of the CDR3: TGTGCCAGTAGTATTTTTTTCGACAGGAGCTCCTACAATGAGCAGTTCTTC.